The clone carrying this T cell receptor beta chain was seen a few times. As yet, its antigen is unknown. The trim removed 8 bases at V and 4 bases at J, leaving 11 bases unmatched. This CDR3 is 17 amino acids long. Germline V gene data show CDR1 as SEHNR and CDR2 as FQNEAQ (reference sequence). TCRdb passed the 5' RACE reads through MiXCR, listing each CDR3 protein once. The sample contains 90,000 to 120,000 distinct CDR3 sequences, around 15% of which appear only once. This sample is part of a study of T-cell memory formation after mild COVID-19. General study findings and limits: The study found contracting CD4+ clones mainly in CM and EM and contracting CD8+ clones in EMRA.

Sequenced material: PBMCs or a T cell subset sorted from them (not recorded which). The chain combines TRBV7-9 with TRBJ2-6; 10 bases line up with TRBD1. This sequence originates from a young man who had mild COVID-19 (a few samples of this study predate the infection). Cell type and time point are not known. CDR3 in amino acids: CASARGDRGPGANVLTF. CDR3 sequence (DNA): TGTGCCAGCGCTAGGGGGGACAGGGGTCCCGGGGCCAACGTCCTGACTTTC. Variable domain in full (rest from reference TRBV7-9 and TRBJ2-6): DTGVSQNPRHKITKRGQNVTFRCDPISEHNRLYWYRQTLGQGPEFLTYFQNEAQLEKSRLLSDRFSAERPKGSFSTLEIQRTEQGDSAMYLCASARGDRGPGANVLTFGAGSRLTVL.